This TCR beta chain was profiled in a study of OX40 agonist ivuxolimab in advanced cancers. There are 14 residues in the CDR3. The germline gives CDR1 SEHNR, CDR2 FQNEAQ (reference sequence). V dropped 4 bases and J dropped 6; count of bases not matched to a gene: 5. Assay: immunoSEQ multiplex PCR; the TCRdb copy retains only in-frame clones and omits some. This repertoire shows 35,000 to 40,000 clones, approximately 79% found once; its top ten account for around 2%. A few counts support this clone. This TCR was sampled from an adult with an advanced solid tumor such as melanoma, head and neck, liver or kidney cancer. V gene TRBV7-9 combines with J gene TRBJ2-3; TRBD2 matches at 9 bases. This specimen consisted of CD4+ or CD8+ T cells sorted from blood, obtained in a trial of the OX40 agonist ivuxolimab. Here the CDR3 reads CASSSTSGGDTQYF. In DNA, the CDR3 is TGTGCCAGCAGCTCGACTAGCGGAGGGGATACGCAGTATTTT.